A single sample gave rise to the 2 T cell receptor beta chains below, sequenced in a study of cytomegalovirus exposure and HLA in healthy donors. PCR was performed using 60 Vbeta and 13 Jbeta primers. Generated by immunoSEQ multiplex PCR, the TCRdb table keeps only in-frame clones and is missing some. The sample has about 150,000 clones; around three quarters are singletons. The specimen was PBMCs. The source of these receptors is a woman aged 40 to 50 in good health and CMV-seronegative.

The chain joins TRBV5-1 to TRBJ2-1; D not resolved. The CDR3 loop spans 12 amino acids. CDR1 SGHRS and CDR2 YFSETQ come from the germline V gene. V dropped 4 bases and J dropped 8 bases, with 10 bases sitting between them. The CDR3 bases are TGCGCCAGCAGCACGAACTTCGATGAGCAGTTCTTC. It translates to CASSTNFDEQFF. Full variable domain (rest looked up from reference TRBV5-1 and TRBJ2-1): KAGVTQTPRYLIKTRGQQVTLSCSPISGHRSVSWYQQTPGQGLQFLFEYFSETQRNKGNFPGRFSGRQFSNSRSEMNVSTLELGDSALYLCASSTNFDEQFFGPGTRLTVL.

The sample holds a few counts of this clone. The rearrangement uses TRBV7-9 and TRBJ2-7; D possibly corresponds to TRBD1 (6 bases). V gave up 5 bases and J gave up 2 bases, with 19 bases separating them. Germline values: CDR1 SEHNR, CDR2 FQNEAQ (reference sequence). The CDR3 has 16 amino acids. The CDR3 DNA follows: TGTGCCAGCAGCCCACAGGGTCCAACCTCCCCCTACGAGCAGTACTTC. As protein: CASSPQGPTSPYEQYF.